This T cell receptor (beta chain) was captured in a study of beta chain features in type 1 diabetes (dated by TCRdb to 2016 to 2019). Describing the broader study: Mean age, gender distribution, total cell number and subset yield were not different between patients and healthy donors. Regulatory and stem cell-like memory subsets were obtained from only 8 patients and roughly eight healthy donors, while naive and central memory subsets were obtained from all 30 or so donors. The study compared the TCRB repertoires of sorted circulating CD4+ T cell subsets in recently diagnosed type 1 diabetes patients with those in matched healthy donors. Across all samples, some 100,000,000 sorted cells were examined, and cell number per subset correlated strongly with RNA yield. General findings and caveats noted by the study authors: A moderate but significant shortening of TCRB CDR3 length was observed in type 1 diabetes patients in all four CD4+ subsets. At VDJ recombination sites, patients with type 1 diabetes made fewer insertions and deleted more nucleotides, a pattern implying thymic rearrangement abnormalities. Because cDNA was sequenced instead of genomic DNA, activated cells with high expression could be over-represented, although the groups did not differ in activation or CD3 levels. HLA sub-analyses involved small numbers of individuals, so any influence of HLA type on TCRB rearrangement remained unresolved. Naive, central memory and regulatory TCRB repertoires appeared to be more alike among patients than among healthy donors. PCR might favor shorter templates, but patient and control samples were amplified and corrected together, so any skew would affect both groups equally.

Measured from the cysteine to the phenylalanine, the CDR3 is 16 residues long. Only the CDR3 region is kept as DNA, spanning 48 bases read in frame from base 1. From a lookup of the germline V gene, CDR1 and CDR2 are SGHTA and FQGTGA. V trim: 2 bases; J trim: 8 bases; unmatched bases: 8. All of the isolated RNA was reverse transcribed with the High Capacity cDNA Reverse Transcription Kit, so expressed TCRB transcripts were sequenced. Deep immunoSEQ sequencing was performed on naive, central memory and regulatory T cell samples, with an average of roughly 4 million total reads per sample. Sorted cells were lysed in RLT buffer and RNA was extracted with DNase-treated RNeasy Micro or Mini kits, depending on cell number. Each cell subset was processed on its own to prevent cross-contamination, while patient and healthy donor samples were processed together. TCRB sequences were amplified from cDNA with the immunoSEQ multiplex PCR, producing 87-bp fragments spanning the CDR3 region. Sequencing of the amplicons was performed on the Illumina HiSeq platform. In the source study's methods: PCR bias was computationally corrected using synthetic template baselines, reads within Hamming distance 2 were collapsed, and singletons that could not be merged were discarded. Reads were aligned against IMGT to assign V, D and J genes, CDR3 length and insertions or deletions at six rearrangement sites. Within each subset, clonotype counts were normalized to sorted cell number, and only after that were true diversity and Gini coefficients computed with the tcR R package. The overlap coefficient, calculated on TCRB nucleotide sequences, was used to measure repertoire sharing. TCRdb provides this immuneACCESS table in a form limited to in-frame rearrangements. Some clones are lacking; in checked studies, under half of them reflect an unresolved V gene, and why the rest are absent is not known. That table supplies the V and J calls and clone size; D and trimming were determined from the DNA. This sample is represented by 120,000 or so clones; approximately 15% of them were singletons. Roughly 2.6% of the sample rests with the top ten.

This clone showed up many times. This receptor's antigen is unknown. Base-call qualities are not available, and no considerably larger clone is one nucleotide away. From each donor, a single peripheral blood sample of 95 to 150 mL on average was drawn into heparinised tubes. Naive, central memory, regulatory and stem cell-like memory CD4+ T cells were sorted on a BD FACSAria II using a panel including CD45RO, CCR7, CD25, CD127, CD95 and CD27. Every sorted population had a purity above 95%. PBMCs were separated immediately by Lymphoprep density gradient centrifugation and were stained directly, without being cultured. So that batch effects would be minimized, each experiment stained and sorted samples in pairs, pairing one healthy donor with one patient.

In this chain, TRBV7-3 is recombined with TRBJ1-6, and TRBD1 matches 8 of the central bases. The clonotype comes from a man aged 18 to 29 with type 1 diabetes. The material sequenced was central memory CD4+ T cells from blood. In nucleotides, the sequence is TGTGCCAGCAGCTTATTTGACAGGGGCGTGGATTCACCCCTCCACTTT. Translation gives CASSLFDRGVDSPLHF.